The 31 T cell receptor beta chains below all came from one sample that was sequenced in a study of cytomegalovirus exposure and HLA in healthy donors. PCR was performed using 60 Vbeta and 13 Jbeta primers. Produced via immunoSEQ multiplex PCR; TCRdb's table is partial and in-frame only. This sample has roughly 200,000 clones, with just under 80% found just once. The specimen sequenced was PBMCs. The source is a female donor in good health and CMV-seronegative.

CDR3 in amino acids: CASSQDLAGGRRAFF. The CDR3 DNA is TGTGCCAGCAGCCAAGATTTGGCAGGGGGCCGCCGAGCTTTCTTT. The chain is built from TRBV4-2 and TRBJ1-1, with 8 nucleotides matching TRBD1. In germline, CDR1 is LGHNA, CDR2 YNFKEQ. CDR3 length: 15 amino acids. Trimming at V came to 0 bases and at J to 10 bases, leaving 10 bases not matched to a gene.

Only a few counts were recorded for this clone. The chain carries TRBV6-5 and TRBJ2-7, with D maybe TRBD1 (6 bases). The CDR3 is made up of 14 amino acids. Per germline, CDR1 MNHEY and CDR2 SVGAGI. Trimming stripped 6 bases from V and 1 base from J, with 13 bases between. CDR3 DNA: TGTGCCAGCAGGCGGACAGCCCGATCCTACGAGCAGTACTTC. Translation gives CASRRTARSYEQYF.

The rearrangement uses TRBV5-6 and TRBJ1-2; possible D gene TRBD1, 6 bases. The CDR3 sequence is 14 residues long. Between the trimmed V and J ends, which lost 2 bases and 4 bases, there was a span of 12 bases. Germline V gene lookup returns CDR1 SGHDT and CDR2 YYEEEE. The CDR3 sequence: CASSFGGPGYGYTF. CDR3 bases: TGTGCCAGCAGCTTCGGGGGGCCTGGCTATGGCTACACCTTC.

CDR3 loop: CASSGYRGQDEQYF. The CDR3 nucleotides read TGTGCCAGTAGTGGGTACAGGGGGCAGGACGAGCAGTACTTC. V usage is TRBV19 and J usage is TRBJ2-7; 9 nucleotides align to TRBD1. CDR1 is LNHDA, CDR2 SQIVND, per germline (reference sequence). This CDR3 comprises 14 residues. V shed 5 bases, J shed 5 bases, and the junction held 7 bases outside the gene matches.

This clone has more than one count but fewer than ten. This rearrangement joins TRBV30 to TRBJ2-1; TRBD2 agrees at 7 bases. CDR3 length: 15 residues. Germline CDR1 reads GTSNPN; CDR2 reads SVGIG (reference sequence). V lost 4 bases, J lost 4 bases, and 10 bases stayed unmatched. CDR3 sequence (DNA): TGTGCCTGGAACCTCGCGGGAGCCCAATACAATGAGCAGTTCTTC. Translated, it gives CAWNLAGAQYNEQFF.

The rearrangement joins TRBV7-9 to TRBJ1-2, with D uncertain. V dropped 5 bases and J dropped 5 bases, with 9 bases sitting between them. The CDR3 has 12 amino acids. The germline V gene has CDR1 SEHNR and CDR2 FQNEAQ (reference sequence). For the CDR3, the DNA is TGTGCCAGCAGCGATAGCGGTTATGGCTACACCTTC. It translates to CASSDSGYGYTF.

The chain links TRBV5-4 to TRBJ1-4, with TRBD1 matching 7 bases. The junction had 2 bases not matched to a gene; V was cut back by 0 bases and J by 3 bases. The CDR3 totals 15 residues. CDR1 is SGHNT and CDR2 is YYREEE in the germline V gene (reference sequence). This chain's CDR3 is CASSLGTGANEKLFF. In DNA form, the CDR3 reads TGTGCCAGCAGCTTGGGTACAGGGGCTAATGAAAAACTGTTTTTT.

The CDR3 nucleotides are TGTGCCAGCAGCTTAAAGGGAGGAGAGACCCAGTACTTC. Translated: CASSLKGGETQYF. V gene TRBV7-2 combines with J gene TRBJ2-5, with D tentatively TRBD2 (6 bases). CDR3 length: 13 residues. CDR1 and CDR2 from the germline V gene are SGHTA and FQGNSA. V was shortened by 2 bases and J by 4 bases, with 8 bases between the two germline ends.

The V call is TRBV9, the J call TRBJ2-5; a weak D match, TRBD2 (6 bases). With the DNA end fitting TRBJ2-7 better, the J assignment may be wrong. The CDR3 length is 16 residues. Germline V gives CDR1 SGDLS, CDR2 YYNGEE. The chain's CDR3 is CASSAKPGLLSYEQYF. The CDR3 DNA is TGTGCCAGCAGCGCCAAGCCGGGACTCCTATCCTACGAGCAGTACTTC.

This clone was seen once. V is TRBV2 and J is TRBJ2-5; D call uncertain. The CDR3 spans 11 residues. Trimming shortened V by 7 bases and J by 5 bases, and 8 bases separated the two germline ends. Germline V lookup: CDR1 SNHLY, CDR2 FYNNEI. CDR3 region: CASNRVETQYF. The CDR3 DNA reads TGTGCCAGCAATAGAGTGGAGACCCAGTACTTC.

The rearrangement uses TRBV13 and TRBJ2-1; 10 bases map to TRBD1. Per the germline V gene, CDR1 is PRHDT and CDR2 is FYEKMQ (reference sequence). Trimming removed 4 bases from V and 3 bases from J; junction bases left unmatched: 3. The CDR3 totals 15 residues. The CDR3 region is CASSSRDRGYNEQFF. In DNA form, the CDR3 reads TGTGCCAGCAGCTCCCGGGACAGGGGCTACAATGAGCAGTTCTTC.

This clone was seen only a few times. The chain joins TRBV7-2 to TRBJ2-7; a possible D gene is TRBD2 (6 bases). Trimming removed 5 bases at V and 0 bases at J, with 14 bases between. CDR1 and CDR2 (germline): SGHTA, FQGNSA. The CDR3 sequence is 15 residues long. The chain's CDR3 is CASSQSTGSSYEQYF. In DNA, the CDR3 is TGTGCCAGCAGCCAGTCGACCGGGAGCTCCTACGAGCAGTACTTC.

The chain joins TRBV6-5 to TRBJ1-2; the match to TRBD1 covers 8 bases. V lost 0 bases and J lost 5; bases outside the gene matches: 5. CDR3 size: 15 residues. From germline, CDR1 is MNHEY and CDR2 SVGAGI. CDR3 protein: CASSYSRTGSYGYTF. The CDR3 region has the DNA TGTGCCAGCAGTTACTCTCGGACAGGGAGTTATGGCTACACCTTC.

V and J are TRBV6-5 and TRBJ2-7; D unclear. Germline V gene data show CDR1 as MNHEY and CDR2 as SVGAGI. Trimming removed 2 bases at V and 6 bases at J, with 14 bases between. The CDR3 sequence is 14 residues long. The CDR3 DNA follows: TGTGCCAGCAGTTACGGGCAGGTGGTAGGCGAGCAGTACTTC. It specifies CASSYGQVVGEQYF.

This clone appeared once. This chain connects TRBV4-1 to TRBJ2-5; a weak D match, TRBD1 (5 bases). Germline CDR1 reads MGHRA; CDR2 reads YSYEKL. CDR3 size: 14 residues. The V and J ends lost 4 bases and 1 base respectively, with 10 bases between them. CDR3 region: CASSPGPIQETQYF. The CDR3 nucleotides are TGCGCCAGCAGCCCAGGGCCCATCCAAGAGACCCAGTACTTC.

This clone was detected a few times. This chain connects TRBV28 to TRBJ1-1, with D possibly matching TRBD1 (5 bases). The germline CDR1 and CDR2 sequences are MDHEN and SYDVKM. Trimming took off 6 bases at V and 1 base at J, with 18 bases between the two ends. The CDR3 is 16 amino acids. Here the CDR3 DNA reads TGTGCCAGCAGGGGCCATGGCGGGGGAGGGAACACTGAAGCTTTCTTT. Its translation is CASRGHGGGGNTEAFF.

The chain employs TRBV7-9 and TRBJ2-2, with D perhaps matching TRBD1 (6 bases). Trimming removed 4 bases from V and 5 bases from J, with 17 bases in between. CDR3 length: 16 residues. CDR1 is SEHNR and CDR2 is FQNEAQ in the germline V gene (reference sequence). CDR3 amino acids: CASSSPAQGRTGELFF. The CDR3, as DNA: TGTGCCAGCAGCTCCCCCGCCCAGGGGAGAACCGGGGAGCTGTTTTTT.

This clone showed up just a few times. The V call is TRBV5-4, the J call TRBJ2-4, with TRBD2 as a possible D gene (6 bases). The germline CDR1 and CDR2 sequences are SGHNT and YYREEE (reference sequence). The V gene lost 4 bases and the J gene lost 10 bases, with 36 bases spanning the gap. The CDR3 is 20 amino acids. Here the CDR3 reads CASSTLREVSGWNSWVIQYF. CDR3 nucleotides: TGTGCCAGCAGCACCCTAAGGGAGGTGTCAGGGTGGAACTCCTGGGTTATTCAGTACTTC. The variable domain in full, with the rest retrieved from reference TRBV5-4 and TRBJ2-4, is ETGVTQSPTHLIKTRGQQVTLRCSSQSGHNTVSWYQQALGQGPQFIFQYYREEENGRGNFPPRFSGLQFPNYSSELNVNALELDDSALYLCASSTLREVSGWNSWVIQYFGAGTRLSVL.

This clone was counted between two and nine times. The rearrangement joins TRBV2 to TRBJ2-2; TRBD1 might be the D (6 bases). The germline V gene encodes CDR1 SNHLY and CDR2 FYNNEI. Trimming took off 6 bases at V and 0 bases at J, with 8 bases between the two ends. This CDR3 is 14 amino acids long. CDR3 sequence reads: CASRGTPNTGELFF. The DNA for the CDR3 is TGTGCCAGCAGAGGGACACCGAACACCGGGGAGCTGTTTTTT.

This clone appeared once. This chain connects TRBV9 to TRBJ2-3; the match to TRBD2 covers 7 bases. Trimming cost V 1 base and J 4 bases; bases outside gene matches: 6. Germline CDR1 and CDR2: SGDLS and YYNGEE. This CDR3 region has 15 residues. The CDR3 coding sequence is TGTGCCAGCAGCGTAATACTGGCGGGAGCAGATACGCAGTATTTT. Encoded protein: CASSVILAGADTQYF.

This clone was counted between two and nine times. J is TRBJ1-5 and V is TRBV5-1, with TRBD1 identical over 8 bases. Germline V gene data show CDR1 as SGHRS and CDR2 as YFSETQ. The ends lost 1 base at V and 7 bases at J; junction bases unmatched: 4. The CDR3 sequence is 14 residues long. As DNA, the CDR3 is TGCGCCAGCAGCTTGACAGGGGGTGACCAGCCCCAGCATTTT. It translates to CASSLTGGDQPQHF.

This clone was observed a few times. The CDR3 region has the DNA TGTGCCAGCAGGGACCGTGCGGGACGGACGCAGTATTTT. Translated, it gives CASRDRAGRTQYF. V and J are TRBV2 and TRBJ2-3, with D maybe TRBD2 (6 bases). The V end was cut by 6 bases, the J end by 9 bases, with 16 bases between. CDR3 length: 13 residues. Looked up from germline, CDR1 is SNHLY and CDR2 is FYNNEI.

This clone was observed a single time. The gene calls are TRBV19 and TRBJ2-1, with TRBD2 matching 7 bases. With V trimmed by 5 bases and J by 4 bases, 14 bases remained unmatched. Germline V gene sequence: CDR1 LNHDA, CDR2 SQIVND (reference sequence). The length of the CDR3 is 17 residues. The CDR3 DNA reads TGTGCCAGTAGTCCCGCGTCGGGGGGAGGACGGTACAATGAGCAGTTCTTC. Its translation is CASSPASGGGRYNEQFF.

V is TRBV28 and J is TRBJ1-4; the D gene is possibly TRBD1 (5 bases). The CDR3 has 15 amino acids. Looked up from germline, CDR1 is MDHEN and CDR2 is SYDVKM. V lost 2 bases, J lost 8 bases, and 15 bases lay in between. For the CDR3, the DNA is TGTGCCAGCAGTTTAACGACAGCCACTCGCGAAAAACTGTTTTTT. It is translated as CASSLTTATREKLFF.

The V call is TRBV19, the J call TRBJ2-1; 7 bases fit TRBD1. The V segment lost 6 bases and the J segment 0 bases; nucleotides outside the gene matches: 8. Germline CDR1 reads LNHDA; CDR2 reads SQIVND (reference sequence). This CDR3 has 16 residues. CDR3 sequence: CASRGTVMSSYNEQFF. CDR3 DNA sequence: TGTGCCAGTAGGGGGACAGTTATGAGCTCCTACAATGAGCAGTTCTTC.

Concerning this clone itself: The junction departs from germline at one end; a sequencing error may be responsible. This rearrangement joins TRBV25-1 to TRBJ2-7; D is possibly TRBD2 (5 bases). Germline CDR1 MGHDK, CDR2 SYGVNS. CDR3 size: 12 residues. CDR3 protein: CASRDGPGKKYF. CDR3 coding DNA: TGTGCCAGCCGTGACGGGCCGGGAAAAAAGTACTTC.

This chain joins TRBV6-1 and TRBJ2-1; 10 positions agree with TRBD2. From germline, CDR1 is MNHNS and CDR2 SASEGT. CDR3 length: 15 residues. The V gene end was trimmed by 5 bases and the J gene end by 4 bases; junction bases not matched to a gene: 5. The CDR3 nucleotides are TGTGCCAGCAGTAGCGGACTAGCGGAATACAATGAGCAGTTCTTC. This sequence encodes CASSSGLAEYNEQFF.

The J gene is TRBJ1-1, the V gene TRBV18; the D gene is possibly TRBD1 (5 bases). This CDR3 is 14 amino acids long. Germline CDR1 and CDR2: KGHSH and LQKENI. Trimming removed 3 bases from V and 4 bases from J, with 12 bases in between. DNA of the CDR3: TGTGCCAGCTCACCTCTGATGGGGGGCACTGAAGCTTTCTTT. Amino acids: CASSPLMGGTEAFF.

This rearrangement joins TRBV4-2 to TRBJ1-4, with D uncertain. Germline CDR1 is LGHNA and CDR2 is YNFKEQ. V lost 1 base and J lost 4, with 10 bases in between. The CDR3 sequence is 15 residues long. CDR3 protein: CASSQVRQLNEKLFF. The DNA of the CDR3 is TGTGCCAGCAGCCAAGTGCGGCAGCTTAATGAAAAACTGTTTTTT.

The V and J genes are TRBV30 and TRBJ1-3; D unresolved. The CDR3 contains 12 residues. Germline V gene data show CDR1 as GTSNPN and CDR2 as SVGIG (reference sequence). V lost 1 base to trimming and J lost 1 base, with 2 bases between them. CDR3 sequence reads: CAWSASGNTIYF. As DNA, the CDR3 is TGTGCCTGGAGTGCGTCTGGAAACACCATATATTTT. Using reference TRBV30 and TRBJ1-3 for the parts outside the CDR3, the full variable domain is SQTIHQWPATLVQPVGSPLSLECTVEGTSNPNLYWYRQAAGRGLQLLFYSVGIGQISSEVPQNLSASRPQDRQFILSSKKLLLSDSGFYLCAWSASGNTIYFGEGSWLTVV.

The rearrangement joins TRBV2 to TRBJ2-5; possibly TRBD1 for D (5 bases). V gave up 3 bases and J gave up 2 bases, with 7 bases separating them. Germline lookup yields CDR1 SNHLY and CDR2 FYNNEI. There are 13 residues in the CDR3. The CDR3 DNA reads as TGTGCCAGCAGTGATGGACAACAAGAGACCCAGTACTTC. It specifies CASSDGQQETQYF.